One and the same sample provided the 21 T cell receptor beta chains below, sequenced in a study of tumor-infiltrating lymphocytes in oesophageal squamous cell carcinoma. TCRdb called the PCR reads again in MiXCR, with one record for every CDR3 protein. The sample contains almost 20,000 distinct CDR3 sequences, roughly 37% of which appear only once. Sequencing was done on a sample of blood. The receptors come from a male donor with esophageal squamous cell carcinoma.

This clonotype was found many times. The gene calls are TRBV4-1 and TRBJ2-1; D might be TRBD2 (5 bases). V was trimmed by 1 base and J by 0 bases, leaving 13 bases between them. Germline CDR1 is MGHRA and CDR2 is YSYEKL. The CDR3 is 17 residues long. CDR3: CASSQAGLESSYNEQFF. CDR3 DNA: TGCGCCAGCAGCCAAGCCGGACTCGAAAGCTCCTACAATGAGCAGTTCTTC.

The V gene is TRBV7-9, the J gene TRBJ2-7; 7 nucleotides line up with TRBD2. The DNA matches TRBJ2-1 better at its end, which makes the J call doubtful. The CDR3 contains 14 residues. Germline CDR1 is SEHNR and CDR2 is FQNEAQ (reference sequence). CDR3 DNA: TGTGCCAGCAGCTCAGGACTAGGAGACAATGAGCAGTTCTTC. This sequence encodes CASSSGLGDNEQFF.

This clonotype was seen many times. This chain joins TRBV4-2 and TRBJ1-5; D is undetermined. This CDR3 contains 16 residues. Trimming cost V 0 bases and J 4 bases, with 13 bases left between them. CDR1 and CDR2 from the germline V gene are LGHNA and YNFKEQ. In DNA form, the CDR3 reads TGTGCCAGCAGCCAAGATGCAAGGGTATGGAATCAGCCCCAGCATTTT. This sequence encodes CASSQDARVWNQPQHF.

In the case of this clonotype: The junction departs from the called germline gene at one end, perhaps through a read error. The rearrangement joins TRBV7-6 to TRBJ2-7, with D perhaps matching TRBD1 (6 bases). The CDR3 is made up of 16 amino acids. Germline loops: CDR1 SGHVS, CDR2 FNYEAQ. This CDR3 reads CASSLAPTGNSYEQYF. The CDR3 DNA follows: TGTGCTAGCAGCTTAGCCCCGACAGGAAATTCCTACGAGCAGTACTTC.

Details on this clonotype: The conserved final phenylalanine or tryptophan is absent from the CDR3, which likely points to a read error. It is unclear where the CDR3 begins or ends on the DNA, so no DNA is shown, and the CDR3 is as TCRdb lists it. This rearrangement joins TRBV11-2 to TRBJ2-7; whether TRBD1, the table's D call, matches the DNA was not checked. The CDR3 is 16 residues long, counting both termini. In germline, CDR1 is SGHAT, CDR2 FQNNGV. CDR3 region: CASSLDRGAYGYTFGS.

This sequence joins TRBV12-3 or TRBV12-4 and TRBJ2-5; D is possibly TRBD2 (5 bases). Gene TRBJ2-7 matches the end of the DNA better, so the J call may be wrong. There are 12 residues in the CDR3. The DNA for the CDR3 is TGTGCCAGCAGTTCAGGACTCGTCGAGCAGTACTTC. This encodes CASSSGLVEQYF.

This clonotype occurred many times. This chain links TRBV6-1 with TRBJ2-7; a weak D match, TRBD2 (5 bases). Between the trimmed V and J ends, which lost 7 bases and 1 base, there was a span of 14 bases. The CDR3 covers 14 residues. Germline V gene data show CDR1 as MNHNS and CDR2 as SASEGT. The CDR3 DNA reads TGTGCCAGCACCCGAACGGGAAATTCCTACGAGCAGTACTTC. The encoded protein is CASTRTGNSYEQYF.

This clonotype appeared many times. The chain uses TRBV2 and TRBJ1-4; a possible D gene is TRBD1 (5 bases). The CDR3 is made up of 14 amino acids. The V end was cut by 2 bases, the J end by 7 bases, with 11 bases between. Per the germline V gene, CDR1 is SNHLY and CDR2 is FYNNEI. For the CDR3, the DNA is TGTGCCAGCAGTGAAAGGGGACTGAGTGAAAAACTGTTTTTT. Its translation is CASSERGLSEKLFF.

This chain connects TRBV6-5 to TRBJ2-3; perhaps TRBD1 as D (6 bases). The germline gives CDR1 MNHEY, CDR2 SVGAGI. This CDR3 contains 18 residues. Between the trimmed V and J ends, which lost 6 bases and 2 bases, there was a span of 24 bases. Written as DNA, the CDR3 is TGTGCCAGCAGCAACGACCCGAACAGGGTGTGGTCCACAGATACGCAGTATTTT. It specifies CASSNDPNRVWSTDTQYF.

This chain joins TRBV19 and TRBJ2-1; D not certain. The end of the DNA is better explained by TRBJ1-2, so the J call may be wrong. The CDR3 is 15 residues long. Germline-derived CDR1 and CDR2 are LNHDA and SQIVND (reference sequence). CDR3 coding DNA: TGTGCCAGTAGTCCCCGGTCGGGAGGATTTTATGGCTACACCTTC. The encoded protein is CASSPRSGGFYGYTF.

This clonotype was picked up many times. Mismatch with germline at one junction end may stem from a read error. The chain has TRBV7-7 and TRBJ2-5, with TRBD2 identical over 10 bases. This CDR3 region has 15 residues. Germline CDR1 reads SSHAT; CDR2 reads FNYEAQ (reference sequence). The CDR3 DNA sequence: TGTGCTAGCAGCCCCCGACTAGCGGGTGTGGAGACCCAGTACTTC. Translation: CASSPRLAGVETQYF.

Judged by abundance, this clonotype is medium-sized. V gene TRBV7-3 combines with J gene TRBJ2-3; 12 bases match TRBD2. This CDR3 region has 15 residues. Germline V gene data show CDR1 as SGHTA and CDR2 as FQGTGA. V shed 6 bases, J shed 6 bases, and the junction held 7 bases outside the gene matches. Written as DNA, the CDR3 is TGTGCCAGCAGTTCTAGCGGGGGGGCATGGGATACGCAGTATTTT. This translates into CASSSSGGAWDTQYF.

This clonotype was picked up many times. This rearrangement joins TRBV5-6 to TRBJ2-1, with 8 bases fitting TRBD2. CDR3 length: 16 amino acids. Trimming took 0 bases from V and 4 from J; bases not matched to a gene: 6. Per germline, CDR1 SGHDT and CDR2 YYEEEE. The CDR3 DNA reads TGTGCCAGCAGCTTGGTGACGGGGGGGAGGTACAATGAGCAGTTCTTC. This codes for CASSLVTGGRYNEQFF.

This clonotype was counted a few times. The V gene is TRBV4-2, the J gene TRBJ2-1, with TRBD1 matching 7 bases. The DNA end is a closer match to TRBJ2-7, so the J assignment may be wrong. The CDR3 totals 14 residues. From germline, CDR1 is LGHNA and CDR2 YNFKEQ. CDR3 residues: CASSLGGGTYEQYF. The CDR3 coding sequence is TGTGCCAGCAGCCTAGGGGGCGGAACCTACGAGCAGTACTTC.

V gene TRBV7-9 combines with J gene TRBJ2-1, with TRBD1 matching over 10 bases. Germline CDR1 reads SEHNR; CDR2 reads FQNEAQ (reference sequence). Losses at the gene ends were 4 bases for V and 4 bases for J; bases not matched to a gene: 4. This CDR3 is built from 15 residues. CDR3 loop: CASSYDRGQYNEQFF. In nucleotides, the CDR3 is TGTGCCAGCAGCTACGACAGGGGGCAATACAATGAGCAGTTCTTC.

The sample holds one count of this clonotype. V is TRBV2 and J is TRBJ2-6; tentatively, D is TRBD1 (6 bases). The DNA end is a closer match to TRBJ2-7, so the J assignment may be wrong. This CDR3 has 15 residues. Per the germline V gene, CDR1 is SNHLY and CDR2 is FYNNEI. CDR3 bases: TGTGCCAGCAGATTCCTGGACAGTGGGCGCTACGAGCAGTACTTC. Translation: CASRFLDSGRYEQYF.

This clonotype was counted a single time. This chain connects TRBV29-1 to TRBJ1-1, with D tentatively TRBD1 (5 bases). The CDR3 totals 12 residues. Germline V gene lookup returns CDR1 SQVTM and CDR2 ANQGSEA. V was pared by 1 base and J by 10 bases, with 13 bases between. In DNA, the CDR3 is TGCAGCGTTGAAGGGGGGGAAGGAGTAGCTTTCTTT. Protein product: CSVEGGEGVAFF.

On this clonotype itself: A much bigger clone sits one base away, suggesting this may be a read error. This CDR3 is CASSQGQEGLQYF. In DNA form, the CDR3 reads TGTGCCAGCTCACAGGGACAGGAAGGTTTACAGTACTTC. The J gene is TRBJ2-7, the V gene TRBV18, with 8 bases that match TRBD1. This CDR3 has 13 amino acids. CDR1 KGHSH and CDR2 LQKENI come from the germline V gene. Unmatched junction bases numbered 9, after V lost 4 bases and J lost 10 bases.

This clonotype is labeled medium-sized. Here the CDR3 reads CASSPLRVGWDTQYF. As DNA, the CDR3 is TGTGCCAGCAGCCCTTTGAGGGTGGGGTGGGATACGCAGTATTTT. V usage is TRBV11-2 and J usage is TRBJ2-3; perhaps TRBD2 as D (5 bases). V was cut by 5 bases and J by 6 bases, with 18 bases left in between. CDR3 length equals 15 residues. CDR1 is SGHAT and CDR2 is FQNNGV in the germline V gene.

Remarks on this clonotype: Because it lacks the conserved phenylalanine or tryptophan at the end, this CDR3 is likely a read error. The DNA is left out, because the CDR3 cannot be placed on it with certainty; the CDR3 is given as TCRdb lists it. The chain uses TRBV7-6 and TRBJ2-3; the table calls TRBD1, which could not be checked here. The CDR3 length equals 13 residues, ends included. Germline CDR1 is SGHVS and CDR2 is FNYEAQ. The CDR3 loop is CASSPGGEQYFGN.

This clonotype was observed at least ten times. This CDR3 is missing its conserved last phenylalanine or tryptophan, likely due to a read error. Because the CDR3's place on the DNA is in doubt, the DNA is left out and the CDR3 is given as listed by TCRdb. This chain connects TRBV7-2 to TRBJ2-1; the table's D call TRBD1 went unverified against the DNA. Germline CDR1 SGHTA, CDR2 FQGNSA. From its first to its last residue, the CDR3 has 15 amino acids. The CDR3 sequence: CASSLDSDYGYTFGS.